This TCR beta chain was identified in a study of blood T cells in healthy people across ages. The use of a sample-barcoded 5' primer and a J-beta primer mix characterized a second PCR of about 7 to 12 cycles. One entry per CDR3 protein, called by TCRdb with MiXCR from the 5' RACE reads. The sample contains 600,000 to 850,000 distinct CDR3 sequences, more than 40% of which appear only once. V dropped 4 bases and J dropped 1 base, with 12 bases sitting between them. The CDR3 sequence is 14 residues long. Germline V CDR1 and CDR2: DFQATT, SNEGSKA (reference sequence). This clonotype was observed a single time.

The receptor was isolated from a woman aged 60-70 years in good health. The sample comprised blood. The rearrangement uses TRBV20-1 and TRBJ2-3; D ambiguous. The CDR3 loop is CSATTGSGTDTQYF. For the CDR3, the DNA is TGCAGTGCTACGACTGGATCGGGCACAGATACGCAGTATTTT.